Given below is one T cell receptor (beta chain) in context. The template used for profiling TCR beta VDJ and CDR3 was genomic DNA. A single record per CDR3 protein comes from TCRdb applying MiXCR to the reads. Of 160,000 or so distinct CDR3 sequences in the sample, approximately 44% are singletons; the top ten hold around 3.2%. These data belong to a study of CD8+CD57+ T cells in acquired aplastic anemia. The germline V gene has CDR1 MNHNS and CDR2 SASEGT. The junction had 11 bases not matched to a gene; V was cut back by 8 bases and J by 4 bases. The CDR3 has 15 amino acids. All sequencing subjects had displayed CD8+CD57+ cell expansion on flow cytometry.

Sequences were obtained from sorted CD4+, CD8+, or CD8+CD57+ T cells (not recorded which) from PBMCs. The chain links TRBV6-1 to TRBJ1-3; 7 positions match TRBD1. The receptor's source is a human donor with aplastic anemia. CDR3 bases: TGTGCCAGCGCAATAGAGGGGGCAAGGGGAAACACCATATATTTT. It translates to CASAIEGARGNTIYF.